The clone carrying this TCR beta chain showed up many times. What it binds is not known. TCRdb reprocessed the RT-PCR reads via MiXCR and lists one record per CDR3 protein. The sample has approximately 530,000 distinct CDR3 sequences; approximately 7.1% are singletons. The data were obtained in a study of response to subunit inactivated influenza vaccine. Notes on the study in general: Each seasonal flu vaccination may recruit only limited new T cells, authors suggested.

The CDR3 spans 16 residues. CDR1 is SEHNR, CDR2 FQNEAQ, per germline (reference sequence). Trimming pared 5 bases from V and 10 bases from J, leaving 24 bases between. The V and J genes are TRBV7-9 and TRBJ2-1, with a tentative D call TRBD2 (6 bases). The origin of this receptor is a man between 50 and 70 years old who received an inactivated influenza vaccine. The material was PBMCs from blood, obtained less than 30 months after vaccination. CDR3 region: CASSHGVAGTLIEQFF. Written as DNA, the CDR3 is TGTGCCAGCAGCCACGGCGTTGCGGGAACCCTCATCGAGCAGTTCTTC.